This entry lists 10 T cell receptor beta chains sequenced from one sample in a study of CD8+ T cells in alopecia areata. Investigators isolated RNA and reverse transcribed it into cDNA to act as the sequencing template. Some clones are missing from TCRdb's copy, which holds only in-frame ones; the method was immunoSEQ multiplex PCR. The sample consists of about 200,000 clones, roughly 64% of them appearing once. Treatment reported: oral pan-JAK inhibitor, 5-10 mg twice daily. This specimen consisted of CD4+ T cells sorted from blood, obtained at week 24, from a patient treated with tofacitinib. These TCRs come from a human donor with alopecia areata.

The chain combines TRBV27 with TRBJ2-5; weak D call: TRBD2 (5 bases). CDR3 length: 12 residues. Between the trimmed V and J ends, which lost 8 bases and 7 bases, there was a span of 14 bases. Germline CDR1 and CDR2: MNHEY and SMNVEV (reference sequence). The CDR3 DNA sequence: TGTGCCAGCCGGAATCCTCGGGGGACCCAGTACTTC. Translating it yields CASRNPRGTQYF.

The chain recombines TRBV29-1 with TRBJ1-2; D is perhaps TRBD1 (5 bases). CDR3 length: 13 amino acids. Germline V gene sequence: CDR1 SQVTM, CDR2 ANQGSEA. V was trimmed by 4 bases and J by 8 bases, leaving 17 bases between them. The CDR3 loop reads CSVARGTRRGYTF. In DNA, the CDR3 is TGCAGCGTTGCACGGGGCACGCGGAGGGGCTACACCTTC.

The V and J genes are TRBV7-3 and TRBJ1-2, with D tentatively TRBD1 (6 bases). V lost 5 bases and J lost 5, with 15 bases in between. Germline V gene lookup returns CDR1 SGHTA and CDR2 FQGTGA. CDR3 length: 14 residues. The CDR3 reads CASSPDSTGYGYTF. The CDR3 DNA reads TGTGCCAGCAGCCCGGACAGTACAGGGTATGGCTACACCTTC. The entire variable domain, with the rest obtained from reference TRBV7-3 and TRBJ1-2, is as follows: GAGVSQTPSNKVTEKGKYVELRCDPISGHTALYWYRQSLGQGPEFLIYFQGTGAADDSGLPNDRFFAVRPEGSVSTLKIQRTERGDSAVYLCASSPDSTGYGYTFGSGTRLTVV.

The chain has TRBV6-5 and TRBJ1-2; maybe TRBD1 (5 bases). This CDR3 is built from 13 residues. Trimming removed 6 bases from V and 3 bases from J, with 11 bases in between. In germline, CDR1 is MNHEY, CDR2 SVGAGI. CDR3 DNA: TGTGCCAGCAGGAGGGACGGGTACTATGGCTACACCTTC. Protein: CASRRDGYYGYTF.

This rearrangement joins TRBV4-1 to TRBJ2-3, with 8 bases lining up with TRBD2. The CDR3 runs 15 residues. Germline V CDR1 and CDR2: MGHRA, YSYEKL. The J segment lost 4 bases and the V segment lost 3 bases, leaving 6 bases of the junction unmatched. The CDR3 DNA sequence: TGCGCCAGCAGCCACCCCGGGGGGGCCTCAGATACGCAGTATTTT. Its translation is CASSHPGGASDTQYF.

The rearrangement uses TRBV9 and TRBJ2-5; weak D call: TRBD2 (6 bases). Germline V CDR1 and CDR2: SGDLS, YYNGEE. The CDR3 covers 15 residues. Trimming removed 0 bases at V and 5 bases at J, with 14 bases between. CDR3 protein: CASSVARDVGETQYF. The CDR3, as DNA: TGTGCCAGCAGCGTAGCGCGGGATGTTGGGGAGACCCAGTACTTC. Drawing the rest from reference TRBV9 and TRBJ2-5, the complete variable domain is DSGVTQTPKHLITATGQRVTLRCSPRSGDLSVYWYQQSLDQGLQFLIQYYNGEERAKGNILERFSAQQFPDLHSELNLSSLELGDSALYFCASSVARDVGETQYFGPGTRLLVL.

V usage is TRBV11-2 and J usage is TRBJ2-7, with a possible D match to TRBD1 (5 bases). Germline lookup yields CDR1 SGHAT and CDR2 FQNNGV. Trimming removed 5 bases at V and 1 base at J, with 15 bases between. The CDR3 extends over 15 amino acids. The CDR3 is CASSPTATLSYEQYF. Here the CDR3 DNA reads TGTGCCAGCAGCCCGACAGCCACCTTATCCTACGAGCAGTACTTC. Based on the CDR3 plus reference TRBV11-2 and TRBJ2-7, the full variable domain is EAGVAQSPRYKIIEKRQSVAFWCNPISGHATLYWYQQILGQGPKLLIQFQNNGVVDDSQLPKDRFSAERLKGVDSTLKIQPAKLEDSAVYLCASSPTATLSYEQYFGPGTRLTVT.

This clone was counted at least ten times. The chain has TRBV27 and TRBJ1-4; D ambiguous. Trimming removed 8 bases at V and 6 bases at J, with 10 bases between. Germline V gives CDR1 MNHEY, CDR2 SMNVEV (reference sequence). CDR3 length: 12 residues. The CDR3 DNA follows: TGTGCCAGCCGTGGAGGCGATGAAAAACTGTTTTTT. Translated, it gives CASRGGDEKLFF.

This clone appeared a few times. The chain joins TRBV10-3 to TRBJ1-1; 7 bases match TRBD1. There are 13 residues in the CDR3. Germline CDR1 and CDR2: ENHRY and SYGVKD. Losses at the gene ends were 0 bases for V and 8 bases for J; bases not matched to a gene: 3. The DNA of the CDR3 is TGTGCCATCAGTGAGTCGCCGGACAGGGAAGCTTTCTTT. Its protein is CAISESPDREAFF.

The V and J genes are TRBV5-1 and TRBJ1-3, with a tentative D call TRBD1 (5 bases). The CDR3 is 14 residues long. Germline CDR1 is SGHRS and CDR2 is YFSETQ. V lost 0 bases to trimming and J lost 6 bases, with 10 bases between them. CDR3 loop: CASSLDRLENTIYF. In DNA, the CDR3 is TGCGCCAGCAGCTTGGACAGGCTCGAAAACACCATATATTTT.